This T cell receptor beta chain was sequenced for a study of cytotoxic CD8 clonotypes in ibrutinib-treated CLL. Study-level information: Responses: approximately 24 partial, 2 complete; after median around 64 months, around 14 stayed remitted, some twelve progressed. Once patients had received a median approximately twelve months of treatment, range 6 to 36, response samples were obtained.

Sequencing used immunoSEQ multiplex PCR; TCRdb keeps in-frame clones, though not all of them. The sample has around 310,000 clones, about 77% seen once. The germline gives CDR1 PRHDT, CDR2 FYEKMQ (reference sequence). Between the trimmed V and J ends, which lost 5 bases and 1 base, there was a span of 12 bases. This CDR3 has 14 amino acids. As to this clone: The antigen is undetermined.

Findings and limits, study-wide: In comparison with age-matched healthy donors, baseline clonality was higher and tracked circulating CD8+ T-cell counts.

Sequencing used PBMCs, obtained before ibrutinib treatment. The sequence was obtained from a human donor with chronic lymphocytic leukemia. V usage is TRBV13 and J usage is TRBJ2-7, with D uncertain. This CDR3 is CASSPTAFSYEQYF. The CDR3, as DNA: TGTGCCAGCAGCCCCACCGCCTTTTCCTACGAGCAGTACTTC.